This T cell receptor beta chain appears in the sequencing data of a study of blood T cell repertoires in COVID-19. Study at large: Samples came from the United States, Italy and Spain, spanning acute and convalescent COVID-19.

The CDR3 runs to 14 residues. J gave up 4 bases and V 4 bases, and 5 bases lay outside the gene matches. Germline V lookup: CDR1 SGHTA, CDR2 FQGTGA. The data were produced by immunoSEQ multiplex PCR, yet TCRdb's version contains in-frame clones alone and is incomplete. The profile shows 200,000 or so clones, over 75% of them singletons. This TCR was recovered from a young woman who had been exposed to COVID-19. Sequencing was done on a sample of PBMCs or T cells enriched from blood (not recorded which). The rearrangement joins TRBV7-3 to TRBJ2-5, with 8 nucleotides matching TRBD1. The CDR3 reads CASSSDRGRETQYF. The CDR3 region has the DNA TGTGCCAGCAGCTCAGACAGGGGTCGAGAGACCCAGTACTTC. The full variable domain, rest sourced from reference TRBV7-3 and TRBJ2-5, is GAGVSQTPSNKVTEKGKYVELRCDPISGHTALYWYRQSLGQGPEFLIYFQGTGAADDSGLPNDRFFAVRPEGSVSTLKIQRTERGDSAVYLCASSSDRGRETQYFGPGTRLLVL.